Many counts were recorded for the clone carrying this TCR beta chain. The antigen remains unidentified. At one end, the junction sequence differs from germline, possibly due to a read error. Arm-PCR with iRepertoire HTBI primers amplified the CDR3 regions for these TCR beta libraries. TCRdb recomputed calls from the multiplex PCR reads with MiXCR, one row per CDR3 protein. The sample has 420,000 or so distinct CDR3 sequences, around 24% seen once. These data come from a study of regulatory T cells in long-lasting Graves disease. Across the whole study: A definition of persistent Graves' disease required over 5 years of antithyroid drugs plus positive TSH receptor antibodies.

Indicated time point: persistent/refractory GD, antithyroid drugs over 5 years with positive TRAb. PBMCs provided the RNA from which the TCR library was made. Study results and caveats: It was in persistent disease that TRBV28, TRBJ1-2 and TRBJ2-5 were favored. Small numbers of samples may have cut accuracy. Peripheral blood alone, not thyroid tissue, underwent study.

This CDR3 contains 13 residues. The sample in question was peripheral blood mononuclear cells (PBMCs), obtained when the disease was refractory, from a patient treated with antithyroid drugs. The clonotype comes from a female donor with Graves disease. The chain has TRBV12-3 or TRBV12-4 and TRBJ2-5, with TRBD2 identical over 11 bases. The CDR3 here is CASGTSGREAQYF. DNA of the CDR3: TGTGCCAGCGGGACTAGCGGAAGAGAGGCCCAGTACTTC.